These T cell receptor beta chains were read from a single sample in a study of blood T cell repertoires in COVID-19. Generated by immunoSEQ multiplex PCR, the TCRdb table keeps only in-frame clones and is missing some. The sample consists of some 210,000 clones, about 85% of them appearing once. The sample was peripheral blood. Source of these receptors: a human donor in a cohort sampled during active COVID-19. Both conserved end residues are part of each CDR3.

CASSSPGTDTQYF	TRBV13
CASGRGQRGNQPQHF	TRBV2
CASSHFAGGGTDTQYF	TRBV11-2
CASSQDRSLSTQYF	TRBV3-1/TRBV3-2
CSVVRGRDTEAFF	TRBV29-1
CASSQAWGLAVETQYF	TRBV3-1/TRBV3-2
CASSRGLAGAPSYNEQFF	TRBV4-1
CSAGDRVKQPQHF	TRBV29-1
CASRVGQINEKLFF	TRBV2
CASSLIGQGDEKLFF	TRBV7-8
CASSLGGGTRTEAFF	TRBV5-1
CASTGFRTGYGYTF	TRBV6-5
CASSPGTIYGYTF	TRBV19
CASSKTKRGQEAFF	TRBV19
CASSSRGSSGGMFSNNEQFF	TRBV27
CASSRGPSGQGSGYEQYF	TRBV27
CASSWTKGEQYF	TRBV7-8
CASSLATGRTPGVAFF	TRBV5-1
CAWSDGTENEKLFF	TRBV30
CATGTGNQPQHF	TRBV30
CASSLHYRGRASYNEQFF	TRBV5-1
CASSFGQGNTEAFF	TRBV7-2
CAIGQNQETQYF	TRBV10-3
CASSPRGIAGELFF	TRBV19
CASSDYRANEKLFF	TRBV25-1
CASSLSRSDGYTF	TRBV7-9
CASSQGQGFSYNEQFF	TRBV4-1
CASSPRTARNEKLFF	TRBV5-1
CASSQTGTRKKLFF	TRBV19
CASSSGQGIETQYF	TRBV5-1
CASSLTGALRRNTEAFF	TRBV5-8
CASRFAGVHEQFF	TRBV27
CASSYLAGGLTDTQYF	TRBV5-1
CASSTGRRLADNEQFF	TRBV6-4
CASSQSGTAHYEQYF	TRBV4-2
CASSLSYRDQETQYF	TRBV27
CASTWLGVTDTQYF	TRBV5-4
CASSNPGPYEQYF	TRBV28
CASSDLGQGRTSNQPQHF	TRBV2
CASSLATSGGQETQYF	TRBV5-1
CSVEGLAGVSSNEQFF	TRBV29-1
CAWRLRDRVGDTQYF	TRBV30
CASSGGAGANVLTF	TRBV7-9
CASSATGVSPLHF	TRBV11-2
CASSGPDRREEPNQPQHF	TRBV6-2/TRBV6-3
CASSWGLHEQYF	TRBV6-2/TRBV6-3
CASSPMTGSGNTIYF	TRBV11-2
CASSLTGTSGGETQYF	TRBV7-2
CASSPSGEGSTEAFF	TRBV18
CASSQDVARDSEAFF	TRBV3-1/TRBV3-2
CASSSSTYEQYF	TRBV28
CAWTTGTGSYEQYF	TRBV30
CASSQGDYYGYTF	TRBV3-1/TRBV3-2
CASSSALGAEQFF	TRBV7-9
CASSPLGASGTEAFF	TRBV5-1
CASSLTGYEQYF	TRBV18
CASSVDLPGRQASNIQYF	TRBV9
CASSLGQQETQYF	TRBV12-3/TRBV12-4
CASNRDRIEKLFF	TRBV6-6
CASSSDRDAEAFF	TRBV5-1